The 12 T cell receptor beta chains reported below all come from one sample, sequenced in a study of cytomegalovirus exposure and HLA in healthy donors. PCR was performed using 60 Vbeta and 13 Jbeta primers. Data came from immunoSEQ multiplex PCR; TCRdb stores just in-frame clones and leaves some out. The sample table sets out 100,000 to 150,000 clones. The sequenced sample was PBMCs. All receptors derive from a man younger than 30 in good health and CMV-seronegative.

This rearrangement joins TRBV10-3 to TRBJ1-3; D is unresolved. CDR3 length: 11 amino acids. V was shortened by 11 bases and J by 0 bases, with 5 bases between the two germline ends. Germline loops: CDR1 ENHRY, CDR2 SYGVKD. The CDR3 loop reads CALSSGNTIYF. CDR3 DNA sequence: TGTGCCCTCTCCTCTGGAAACACCATATATTTT.

The chain recombines TRBV2 with TRBJ2-3; possible D gene TRBD2, 6 bases. This CDR3 contains 14 residues. CDR1 and CDR2 (germline): SNHLY, FYNNEI. Trimming removed 10 bases at V and 6 bases at J, with 20 bases between. CDR3 amino acids: CATRPGGAWDTQYF. The CDR3 bases are TGTGCCACCAGACCGGGCGGGGCTTGGGATACGCAGTATTTT.

For the CDR3, the DNA is TGTGCCAGCAGCTTAGCGCCCGACAGGAACACTGAAGCTTTCTTT. Amino acid sequence: CASSLAPDRNTEAFF. The V gene is TRBV7-9, the J gene TRBJ1-1; TRBD1 is a possible D gene (5 bases). From germline, CDR1 is SEHNR and CDR2 FQNEAQ (reference sequence). This CDR3 has 15 amino acids. Trimming left V 0 bases short and J 1 base short, with 9 bases between.

The chain has TRBV5-5 and TRBJ1-1; no definite D call. Germline V CDR1 and CDR2: SGHKS, YYEKEE (reference sequence). V lost 4 bases, J lost 5 bases, and 9 bases lay in between. This CDR3 contains 12 residues. The CDR3: CASSRVDTEAFF. The DNA for the CDR3 is TGTGCCAGCAGCCGGGTCGATACTGAAGCTTTCTTT.

The CDR3 DNA reads TGTGCCAGTAGTCCCCCGTTTTCCGGGACAACCTACAATGAGCAGTTCTTC. It is translated as CASSPPFSGTTYNEQFF. The chain carries TRBV19 and TRBJ2-1; D is possibly TRBD1 (6 bases). Trimming pared 5 bases from V and 2 bases from J, leaving 19 bases between. In germline, CDR1 is LNHDA, CDR2 SQIVND (reference sequence). The CDR3 runs to 17 residues.

The CDR3 DNA is TGTGCCAGCAGCTTGGGGCTAGCGGGGGGGGGCACCGGGGAGCTGTTTTTT. This encodes CASSLGLAGGGTGELFF. V usage is TRBV7-2 and J usage is TRBJ2-2; the match to TRBD2 covers 12 bases. Germline V gene sequence: CDR1 SGHTA, CDR2 FQGNSA. The V gene end was trimmed by 3 bases and the J gene end by 4 bases; junction bases not matched to a gene: 6. This CDR3 contains 17 residues.

The genes are TRBV18 and TRBJ1-2; D is unresolved. V lost 2 bases, J lost 2 bases, and 9 bases lay in between. Germline V CDR1 and CDR2: KGHSH, LQKENI. CDR3 length: 14 residues. The CDR3 spells CASSPETANYGYTF. The CDR3 DNA sequence: TGTGCCAGCTCACCAGAGACTGCCAACTATGGCTACACCTTC. Together with reference TRBV18 and TRBJ1-2, the CDR3 gives the full variable domain: NAGVMQNPRHLVRRRGQEARLRCSPMKGHSHVYWYRQLPEEGLKFMVYLQKENIIDESGMPKERFSAEFPKEGPSILRIQQVVRGDSAAYFCASSPETANYGYTFGSGTRLTVV.

CDR3 in amino acids: CASSLALLLAGGHNEQFF. DNA for the CDR3: TGCGCCAGCAGCTTGGCCCTACTACTAGCGGGAGGACACAATGAGCAGTTCTTC. This rearrangement joins TRBV5-1 to TRBJ2-1; 12 bases are a match to TRBD2. This CDR3 spans 18 amino acids. V lost 0 bases, J lost 5 bases, and 9 bases stayed unmatched. Germline-derived CDR1 and CDR2 are SGHRS and YFSETQ.

The V call is TRBV19, the J call TRBJ2-7, with 8 bases that match TRBD1. The trim removed 11 bases at V and 5 bases at J, leaving 5 bases unmatched. Germline V gene sequence: CDR1 LNHDA, CDR2 SQIVND (reference sequence). This CDR3 has 11 amino acids. The CDR3 DNA reads as TGTGCCTCCATACAGGGGGACGAGCAGTACTTC. Translated, it gives CASIQGDEQYF.

The V gene is TRBV4-1, the J gene TRBJ1-1; D is possibly TRBD1 (6 bases). Trimming took off 0 bases at V and 1 base at J, with 15 bases between the two ends. Germline-derived CDR1 and CDR2 are MGHRA and YSYEKL. The CDR3 contains 17 residues. In DNA, the CDR3 is TGCGCCAGCAGCCAAGAAAGTTCGGCCAGGGGGAACACTGAAGCTTTCTTT. Translated, it gives CASSQESSARGNTEAFF.

The chain joins TRBV6-1 to TRBJ1-2, with 10 bases matching TRBD1. This CDR3 is 15 amino acids long. Germline V CDR1 and CDR2: MNHNS, SASEGT. V trimming: 6 bases; J trimming: 5 bases; junction bases outside the gene matches: 9. CDR3 coding DNA: TGTGCCAGCAGCTCCGGGACAGGGGTTTATTATGGCTACACCTTC. Its translation: CASSSGTGVYYGYTF.

The genes are TRBV14 and TRBJ2-7, with 7 positions matching TRBD2. Germline V CDR1 and CDR2: SGHDN, FVKESK. The CDR3 sequence is 16 residues long. V dropped 3 bases and J dropped 5; count of bases not matched to a gene: 13. CDR3 in amino acids: CASSHALGGRFDEQYF. Written as DNA, the CDR3 is TGTGCCAGCAGCCATGCCCTTGGCGGGAGATTCGACGAGCAGTACTTC.